A selection of T cell receptor beta chains follows, all from one sample in a study of blood T cell repertoires in COVID-19. Sequencing was performed with immunoSEQ multiplex PCR; in TCRdb, only in-frame clones are kept and a portion is missing. The sample holds about 150,000 clones; over 75% are singletons and the top ten take 0.6% to 0.65%. Source material: peripheral blood. These receptors came from a man between 60 and 70 years old with COVID-19, enrolled during active disease. Both conserved end residues are part of each CDR3. The D gene is left open where the match is weak. Clone size, where shown, is once, few, many, or a class for clones that have expanded.

V gene	J gene	D gene	clone size	CDR3 protein	CDR3 DNA
TRBV3-1/TRBV3-2	TRBJ1-3	TRBD1	-	CASSLLGQGTNLSSGNTIYF	TGTGCCAGCAGCCTATTGGGACAGGGCACCAACCTTAGCTCTGGAAACACCATATATTTT
TRBV5-4	TRBJ2-7	-	-	CASSPTPGSYEQYF	TGTGCCAGCAGCCCCACCCCGGGGTCCTACGAGCAGTACTTC
TRBV3-1/TRBV3-2	TRBJ1-1	-	-	CASSQEQKNTEAFF	TGTGCCAGCAGCCAAGAACAGAAGAACACTGAAGCTTTCTTT
TRBV28	TRBJ2-1	TRBD2	-	CASSFGGVSSNEQFF	TGTGCCAGCAGTTTCGGGGGGGTATCCTCCAATGAGCAGTTCTTC
TRBV7-2	TRBJ2-2	-	-	CASSLVPRNSAGELFF	TGTGCCAGCAGCTTAGTTCCCAGGAACTCTGCCGGGGAGCTGTTTTTT
TRBV30	TRBJ1-5	-	-	CAWSNQANSNQPQHF	TGTGCCTGGAGTAACCAGGCCAATAGCAATCAGCCCCAGCATTTT
TRBV14	TRBJ1-4	-	once	CASSQDLRGGEKLFF	TGTGCCAGCAGCCAAGATCTTCGGGGGGGGGAAAAACTGTTTTTT
TRBV7-6	TRBJ1-5	TRBD1	-	CASSLGGGTGNQPQHF	TGTGCCAGCAGCTTAGGGGGGGGGACAGGGAATCAGCCCCAGCATTTT
TRBV5-5	TRBJ1-1	-	-	CASSLLPPNTEAFF	TGTGCCAGCAGCTTGCTTCCCCCGAACACTGAAGCTTTCTTT
TRBV19	TRBJ1-2	-	-	CASTAAGDPSGYGYTF	TGTGCCAGTACCGCTGCAGGCGACCCTTCTGGGTATGGCTACACCTTC
TRBV12-3/TRBV12-4	TRBJ1-1	-	-	CASSYRENTEAFF	TGTGCCAGCAGCTACAGGGAGAACACTGAAGCTTTCTTT
TRBV2	TRBJ2-2	-	-	CALRRGETGELFF	TGTGCCCTCAGGAGGGGTGAAACCGGGGAGCTGTTTTTT
TRBV27	TRBJ1-4	TRBD1	once	CASSFGQGNEKLFF	TGTGCCAGCAGTTTTGGACAGGGCAACGAAAAACTGTTTTTT
TRBV12-3/TRBV12-4	TRBJ2-5	TRBD1	-	CASSEGQPLYF	TGTGCCAGCAGTGAGGGACAGCCCCTGTACTTC
TRBV18	TRBJ1-1	TRBD1	few	CASSPLPTGGSEAFF	TGTGCCAGCTCACCACTTCCGACAGGGGGGTCTGAAGCTTTCTTT
TRBV14	TRBJ1-1	-	-	CASSQQLREKAFF	TGTGCCAGCAGCCAACAGCTCCGGGAGAAAGCTTTCTTT
TRBV24-1	TRBJ2-3	-	-	CATSDVSRADTQYF	TGTGCCACCAGTGATGTGAGTCGCGCAGATACGCAGTATTTT
TRBV5-1	TRBJ2-7	TRBD1	-	CASSLLTGGYEQYF	TGCGCCAGCAGCTTGTTGACAGGGGGCTACGAGCAGTACTTC
TRBV6-4	TRBJ2-1	TRBD2	-	CASSDRLAGWDEQFF	TGTGCCAGCAGTGACAGACTAGCGGGGTGGGATGAGCAGTTCTTC
TRBV10-3	TRBJ1-1	-	-	CASRDRTESEAFF	TGTGCCTCCAGAGACAGGACGGAATCTGAAGCTTTCTTT
TRBV28	TRBJ1-2	-	-	CASSTSGEGFYGYTF	TGTGCCAGCAGTACCTCCGGAGAAGGTTTCTATGGCTACACCTTC
TRBV9	TRBJ2-1	-	-	CASSALADRLSYNEQFF	TGTGCCAGCAGCGCTCTCGCCGACAGGCTCTCCTACAATGAGCAGTTCTTC
TRBV11-2	TRBJ2-3	-	-	CASSPWWGPDTQYF	TGTGCCAGCAGCCCCTGGTGGGGCCCAGATACGCAGTATTTT
TRBV5-1	TRBJ1-2	-	-	CASSFQGFNGYTF	TGCGCCAGCAGCTTTCAGGGATTTAATGGCTACACCTTC
TRBV7-2	TRBJ1-2	TRBD1	-	CASSAGTGGGYGYTF	TGTGCCAGCAGCGCGGGGACAGGGGGGGGCTATGGCTACACCTTC
TRBV5-1	TRBJ2-1	-	-	CASSLVGVGYNEQFF	TGCGCCAGCAGCTTGGTAGGAGTAGGATACAATGAGCAGTTCTTC
TRBV5-1	TRBJ2-5	-	-	CASSLAGRGNIQETQYF	TGCGCCAGCAGCTTGGCCGGCAGGGGTAATATACAAGAGACCCAGTACTTC
TRBV18	TRBJ1-3	-	-	CASSPPAISGNTIYF	TGTGCCAGCTCACCACCGGCAATCTCTGGAAACACCATATATTTT
TRBV15	TRBJ2-5	TRBD2	-	CATSRDVAGVGETQYF	TGTGCCACCAGCAGAGATGTAGCGGGAGTTGGAGAGACCCAGTACTTC
TRBV11-3	TRBJ1-6	-	once	CASSLSNNSPLHF	TGTGCCAGCAGCTTATCCAATAATTCACCCCTCCACTTT
TRBV6-2/TRBV6-3	TRBJ1-2	-	-	CASSSQNYPGHKGYTF	TGTGCCAGCAGTTCCCAGAACTATCCGGGACATAAAGGCTACACCTTC
TRBV5-5	TRBJ2-5	TRBD2	-	CASSPPGTRAETQYF	TGTGCCAGCAGCCCACCAGGGACTAGGGCCGAGACCCAGTACTTC
TRBV29-1	TRBJ2-3	TRBD2	-	CSARLAVSTDTQYF	TGCAGCGCTCGACTAGCGGTGAGCACAGATACGCAGTATTTT
TRBV29-1	TRBJ1-2	TRBD1	-	CSVEDPGQGNYGYTF	TGCAGCGTTGAAGATCCGGGACAGGGAAACTATGGCTACACCTTC
TRBV7-9	TRBJ1-4	TRBD1	few	CASSWRADRAEKLFF	TGTGCCAGCAGCTGGAGAGCGGACAGGGCCGAAAAACTGTTTTTT
TRBV19	TRBJ1-2	-	-	CASSIAGINGYTF	TGTGCCAGTAGTATCGCAGGGATCAATGGCTACACCTTC
TRBV3-1/TRBV3-2	TRBJ1-4	TRBD1	-	CASSRHRDRGSANEKLFF	TGTGCCAGCAGCCGCCACCGGGACAGGGGGTCTGCTAATGAAAAACTGTTTTTT
TRBV6-6	TRBJ1-2	-	few	CASSQSGRNYGYTF	TGTGCCAGCAGTCAGTCCGGTAGAAACTATGGCTACACCTTC
TRBV7-8	TRBJ1-3	TRBD1	-	CASSQGASLSGNTIYF	TGTGCCAGCAGCCAGGGGGCCAGCCTCTCTGGAAACACCATATATTTT
TRBV7-2	TRBJ2-3	-	-	CASSPGSLGGGTDTQYF	TGTGCCAGCAGCCCCGGGAGTCTGGGGGGAGGCACAGATACGCAGTATTTT
TRBV28	TRBJ2-2	-	-	CASRSQGSNTGELFF	TGTGCCAGCAGGTCTCAGGGGTCGAACACCGGGGAGCTGTTTTTT
TRBV24-1	TRBJ2-1	TRBD2	-	CATSDPTRLAGTNNEQFF	TGTGCCACCAGTGACCCTACCCGACTAGCGGGGACTAACAATGAGCAGTTCTTC
TRBV5-4	TRBJ1-2	TRBD1	-	CASSLGAGGAGDYGYTF	TGTGCCAGCAGCTTGGGGGCAGGGGGCGCCGGGGACTATGGCTACACCTTC
TRBV5-1	TRBJ1-1	-	-	CASSRSGTRNTEAFF	TGCGCCAGCAGCAGATCCGGGACAAGAAACACTGAAGCTTTCTTT
TRBV30	TRBJ1-4	-	-	CAWSNGQMQNEKLFF	TGTGCCTGGAGTAACGGACAGATGCAGAATGAAAAACTGTTTTTT
TRBV2	TRBJ2-7	-	-	CASSEFGVSEQYF	TGTGCCAGCAGTGAATTCGGGGTAAGCGAGCAGTACTTC
TRBV27	TRBJ1-2	-	-	CASSSQGNYGYTF	TGTGCCAGCAGTTCCCAGGGCAACTATGGCTACACCTTC
TRBV3-1/TRBV3-2	TRBJ2-2	TRBD2	-	CASSPGSSGTGELFF	TGTGCCAGCAGCCCTGGGTCTAGCGGGACCGGGGAGCTGTTTTTT
TRBV24-1	TRBJ2-1	TRBD2	-	CATSDRTSGSIDEQFF	TGTGCCACCAGTGACCGGACTAGCGGGAGTATAGATGAGCAGTTCTTC
TRBV19	TRBJ1-5	TRBD1	once	CASSIVQGTVNQPQHF	TGTGCCAGTAGTATAGTCCAGGGGACAGTCAATCAGCCCCAGCATTTT
TRBV9	TRBJ2-5	TRBD1	-	CASSVGGTGVQETQYF	TGTGCCAGCAGCGTAGGTGGGACAGGTGTACAAGAGACCCAGTACTTC
TRBV6-6	TRBJ2-7	TRBD2	-	CASARLAGFYEQYF	TGTGCCAGCGCTAGACTAGCGGGGTTCTACGAGCAGTACTTC
TRBV6-5	TRBJ1-5	-	-	CASSYSSRGGNQPQHF	TGTGCCAGCAGTTACTCGAGCAGGGGAGGCAATCAGCCCCAGCATTTT